One TCR beta chain is described in this entry. What it recognizes is unknown. Method: immunoSEQ multiplex PCR; TCRdb's copy keeps in-frame clones and lacks some. Of approximately 32,000 clones listed, 80% to 90% are singletons. J gave up 7 bases and V 7 bases, and 3 bases lay outside the gene matches. Germline CDR1 and CDR2: MNHEY and SVGAGI. The CDR3 covers 11 residues. These data are taken from a study of chemoradiotherapy in HPV16-positive cancers. Points from the study as a whole: During treatment, candidate HPV-specific clones and E7-related motifs expanded in tumor.

The V gene is TRBV6-5, the J gene TRBJ1-2, with 7 bases identical to TRBD1. This clonotype originated in a human donor with HPV-associated anogenital cancer. The source was blood, collected from a patient who underwent chemoradiotherapy. The CDR3 region has the DNA TGTGCCAGCACCCAGGGGGTTGGCTACACCTTC. Its protein is CASTQGVGYTF.